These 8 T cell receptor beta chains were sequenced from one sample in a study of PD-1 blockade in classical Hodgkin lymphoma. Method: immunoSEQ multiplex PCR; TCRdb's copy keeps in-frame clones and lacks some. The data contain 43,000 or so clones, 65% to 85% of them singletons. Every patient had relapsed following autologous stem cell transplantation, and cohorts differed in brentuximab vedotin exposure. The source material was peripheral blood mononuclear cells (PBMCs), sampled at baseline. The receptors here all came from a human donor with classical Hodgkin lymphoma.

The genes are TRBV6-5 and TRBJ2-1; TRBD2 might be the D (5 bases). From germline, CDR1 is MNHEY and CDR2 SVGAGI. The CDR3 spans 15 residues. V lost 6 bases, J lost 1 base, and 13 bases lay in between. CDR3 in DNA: TGTGCCAGCAGCTCGGGATACCCATCCTACAATGAGCAGTTCTTC. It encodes CASSSGYPSYNEQFF.

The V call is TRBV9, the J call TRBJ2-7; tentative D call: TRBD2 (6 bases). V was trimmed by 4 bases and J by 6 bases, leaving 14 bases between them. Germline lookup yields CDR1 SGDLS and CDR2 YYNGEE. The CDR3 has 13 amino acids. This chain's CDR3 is CASSPSYGGEQYF. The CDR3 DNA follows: TGTGCCAGCAGCCCTTCGTACGGGGGCGAGCAGTACTTC.

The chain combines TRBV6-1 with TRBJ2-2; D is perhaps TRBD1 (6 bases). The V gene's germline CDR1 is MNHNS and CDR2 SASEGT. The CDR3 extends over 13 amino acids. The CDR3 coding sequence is TGTGGAACTAGGACAGCGAACACCGGGGAGCTGTTTTTT. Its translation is CGTRTANTGELFF.

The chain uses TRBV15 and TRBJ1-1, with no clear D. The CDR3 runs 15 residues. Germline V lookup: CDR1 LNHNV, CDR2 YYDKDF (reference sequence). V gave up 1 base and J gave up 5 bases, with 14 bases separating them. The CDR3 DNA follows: TGTGCCACCAGCAGAGTAAGGGCCGGTGGGACTGAAGCTTTCTTT. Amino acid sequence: CATSRVRAGGTEAFF.

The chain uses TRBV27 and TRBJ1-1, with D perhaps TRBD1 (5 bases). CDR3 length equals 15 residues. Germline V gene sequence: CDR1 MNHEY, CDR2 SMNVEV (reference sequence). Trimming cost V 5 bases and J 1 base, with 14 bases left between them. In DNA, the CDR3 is TGTGCCAGCAGTCCCCTCTCTACAGGGAACACTGAAGCTTTCTTT. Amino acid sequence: CASSPLSTGNTEAFF.

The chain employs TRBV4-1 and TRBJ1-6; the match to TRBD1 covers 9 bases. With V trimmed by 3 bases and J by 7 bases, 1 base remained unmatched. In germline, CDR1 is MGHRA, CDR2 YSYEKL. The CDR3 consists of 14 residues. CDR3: CASSHGTGNSPLHF. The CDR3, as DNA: TGCGCCAGCAGCCATGGGACAGGGAATTCACCCCTCCACTTT.

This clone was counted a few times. The CDR3 loop reads CASSPGQRISEAFF. In nucleotides, the CDR3 is TGTGCCAGCAGCCCGGGACAGAGGATCTCTGAAGCTTTCTTT. The rearrangement joins TRBV2 to TRBJ1-1, with 7 bases identical to TRBD1. The trim removed 6 bases at V and 6 bases at J, leaving 10 bases unmatched. Germline CDR1 is SNHLY and CDR2 is FYNNEI. The CDR3 is made up of 14 amino acids. Combining the CDR3 with reference TRBV2 and TRBJ1-1 gives the whole variable domain EPEVTQTPSHQVTQMGQEVILRCVPISNHLYFYWYRQILGQKVEFLVSFYNNEISEKSEIFDDQFSVERPDGSNFTLKIRSTKLEDSAMYFCASSPGQRISEAFFGQGTRLTVV.

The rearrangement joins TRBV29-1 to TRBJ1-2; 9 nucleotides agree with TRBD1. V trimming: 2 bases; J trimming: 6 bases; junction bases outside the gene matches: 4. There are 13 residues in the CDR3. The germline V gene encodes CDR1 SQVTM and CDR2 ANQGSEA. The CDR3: CSVESTGGNGYTF. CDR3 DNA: TGCAGCGTTGAATCGACAGGGGGGAATGGCTACACCTTC.